This TCR beta chain was observed in a study of Ad26.COV2.S vaccination and SARS-CoV-2 variants (dated by TCRdb to the early 2020s). About the study as a whole: Donors in the vaccine arm were drawn from COV1001, a multicentre, randomized, double-blind, placebo-controlled phase I-IIa trial testing Ad26.COV2.S in healthy adults. Ad26.COV2.S was given intramuscularly at 5x10^10 or 1x10^11 viral particles, as a single shot or as two shots 56 days apart. The specificity and breadth of SARS-CoV-2-reactive T cell receptors after Ad26.COV2.S vaccination were assessed by TCRbeta repertoire sequencing. A total of approximately 32 samples were included in the TCR-sequenced set, comprising roughly 19 Ad26.COV2.S vaccine recipients, 5 placebo recipients and 8 SARS-CoV-2 convalescent individuals. Participants in the trial were split at random into five groups of five each, receiving low-dose or high-dose Ad26.COV2.S once or twice, or else placebo on both occasions. Investigators did not know the trial group allocation while performing experiments and assessing outcomes.

The germline V gene provides CDR1 MGHRA and CDR2 YSYEKL. Its CDR3 holds 18 amino acids, cysteine through phenylalanine. Just the 54-base CDR3 DNA is kept, in frame starting at base 1. The V end loses 0 bases and the J end loses 4 bases, and a stretch of 21 bases separates them. The immunoSEQ Assay was the method used to sequence TCRbeta CDR3 regions. After extraction, genomic DNA underwent amplification by bias-controlled multiplex PCR, followed by high-throughput sequencing. The paper's processing steps were these. To quantify the absolute abundance of every unique TCRbeta CDR3 region, sequences were collapsed and filtered. T cell fraction was estimated by normalization of TCRbeta template counts to usable DNA, with usable DNA being measured through amplification of reference genes present in all nucleated cells. Repertoire TCRs were annotated as SARS-CoV-2-specific when V gene, CDR3 amino acid sequence and J gene were exactly matched to a known reactive TCR set. MIRA supplied the reference SARS-CoV-2 TCR set, which was filtered for enrichment in COVID-19-positive ImmuneCODE repertoires so that public or cross-reactive TCRs were removed. Drawing on the MIRA antigens, annotated TCRs were analysed further at the level of specific ORF or position within ORF. Depth was the summed frequency of annotated unique rearrangements, while breadth was defined as annotated unique rearrangements over total unique productive rearrangements. Two-sided Wilcoxon rank-sum tests were applied when comparing TCR breadth between groups. TCRdb re-hosts the immuneACCESS table, in-frame sequences only. Its copies lack some clones; in the studies checked, an unresolved V gene accounts for under half of them, and the cause for the rest is not known. The V and J calls and the clone size are those of that table, but D and trimming were determined from the DNA. Recorded for this sample are roughly 380,000 clones; approximately 90% of them occurred a single time. The ten biggest clones cover 3.6% of the sample.

On the study overall, not on this receptor specifically: Ad26.COV2.S recipients had higher spike-specific TCR breadth than placebo recipients (P = 0.0014). According to the authors, total T cell responses may have been underestimated by the TCR breadth and depth analyses. The study was not powered for comparison of responses between vaccine doses or regimens. After vaccination, spike-specific CD8+ and CD4+ T cell responses were reported to show substantial breadth. Vaccine and placebo recipients had similar non-spike TCR breadth, a finding consistent with the vaccine containing only spike.

As regards this clone: The antigen it recognizes is unknown. Qualities for individual bases were not recorded, and no much larger clone is one base off.

Interpreted using the paper, the treatment or condition label stands for: 15 to 20 received Ad26.COV2.S at low or high dose, single or two shots; 5 received placebo; per-sample allocation not given. For vaccine and placebo recipients, the sequenced repertoires came from samples collected on day 63 after the first injection. Between 29 July and 7 August 2020, Cohort 1b enrolled 25 adults aged 18-55 years at one site in Boston, USA. Ad26.COV2.S was a replication-incompetent adenovirus type 26 vector that expressed a prefusion-stabilized SARS-CoV-2 spike protein derived from the original Wuhan strain.

Sequencing used peripheral blood, obtained in a trial of Ad26.COV2.S vaccine versus placebo. This receptor was taken from a person between 18 and 65 years old who received the Ad26.COV2.S COVID-19 vaccine or a placebo. This chain is built from TRBV4-1 and TRBJ1-2; possibly the D gene is TRBD1, per 5 matching bases. The CDR3 protein is CASSQEDGALLGVYGYTF. In nucleotide form, the sequence is TGCGCCAGCAGCCAAGAAGATGGGGCCTTATTAGGAGTCTATGGCTACACCTTC.